The source of this T cell receptor (beta chain) is a study of Graves' ophthalmopathy and Graves' hyperthyroidism. The PBMCs used were ones drawn from about 9.3 ml of fresh peripheral blood. The CDR3 spans 16 residues. The V segment lost 5 bases and the J segment 5 bases; nucleotides outside the gene matches: 8. This clonotype was seen ten or more times. RNA transcripts were the source from which TCR beta CDR3 regions were amplified. The first round was an RT-PCR with HTBI primers, and the second round was a multiplex PCR. TCRdb re-analysed the multiplex PCR reads in MiXCR, keeping a single row per CDR3 protein. The table includes 620,000 or so distinct CDR3 sequences, approximately 22% detected once.

The material sequenced was peripheral blood. The chain carries TRBV12-3 or TRBV12-4 and TRBJ1-5, with TRBD1 matching over 11 bases. The source is a woman aged 18 to 35 with stable Graves' hyperthyroidism. Some clones in this sample may be carry-over from other donors' samples. CDR3 amino acids: CASSPGTGGGDQPQHF. CDR3 sequence (DNA): TGTGCCAGCAGTCCAGGGACAGGGGGTGGAGATCAGCCCCAGCATTTT.